This T cell receptor beta chain was documented in a study of liver allograft versus peripheral blood T cells. Study at large: Blood and transplanted-liver T cell receptor repertoires from recipients were compared.

TCRdb analysed the reads with MiXCR anew, one entry per CDR3 protein. The data contain around 18,000 distinct CDR3 sequences, around 23% of them seen just once; the ten biggest clones take up 9.5% to 15%. V shed 5 bases and J shed 4 bases, with 12 bases lying between them. The CDR3 has 13 amino acids. The germline CDR1 and CDR2 sequences are MNHEY and SMNVEV (reference sequence). In its sample, this clonotype is medium-sized. The clonotype comes from a human patient who had a liver transplant. Some of the T cells might come from the graft donor. The chain couples TRBV27 to TRBJ2-7; the D gene could be TRBD1 or TRBD2 (6 bases each). The CDR3: CASSPGGLYEQYF. The CDR3 DNA follows: TGTGCCAGCAGTCCCGGGGGCTTATACGAGCAGTACTTC.